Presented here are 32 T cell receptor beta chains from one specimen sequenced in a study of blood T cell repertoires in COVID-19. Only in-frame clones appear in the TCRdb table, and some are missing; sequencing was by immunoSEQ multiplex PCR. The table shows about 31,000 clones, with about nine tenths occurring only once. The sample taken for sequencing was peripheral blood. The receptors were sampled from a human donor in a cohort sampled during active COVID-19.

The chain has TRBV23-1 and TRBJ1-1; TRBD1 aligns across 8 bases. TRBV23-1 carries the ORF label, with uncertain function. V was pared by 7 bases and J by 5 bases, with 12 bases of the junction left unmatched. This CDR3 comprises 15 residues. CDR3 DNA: TGCGCCAGCAATCGAGCCCAGGGGGCAAGGACTGAAGCTTTCTTT. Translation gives CASNRAQGARTEAFF.

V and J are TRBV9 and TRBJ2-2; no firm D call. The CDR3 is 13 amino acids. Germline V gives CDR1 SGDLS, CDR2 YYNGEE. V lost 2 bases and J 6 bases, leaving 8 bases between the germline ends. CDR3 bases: TGTGCCAGCAGCGTGCGAAACTCCGGGGAGCTGTTTTTT. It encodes CASSVRNSGELFF.

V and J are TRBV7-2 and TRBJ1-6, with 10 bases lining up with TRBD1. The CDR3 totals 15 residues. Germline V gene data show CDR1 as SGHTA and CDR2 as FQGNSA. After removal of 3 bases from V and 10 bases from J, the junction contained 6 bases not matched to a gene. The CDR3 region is CASSLGTTGGSPLHF. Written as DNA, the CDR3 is TGTGCCAGCAGCTTGGGGACGACAGGGGGCTCACCCCTCCACTTT.

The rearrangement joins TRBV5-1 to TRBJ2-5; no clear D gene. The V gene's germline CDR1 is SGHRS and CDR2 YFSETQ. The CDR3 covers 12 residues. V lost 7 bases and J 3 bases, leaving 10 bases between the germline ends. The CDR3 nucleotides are TGCGCCAGCTCTAGATCTGAAGAGACCCAGTACTTC. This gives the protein CASSRSEETQYF.

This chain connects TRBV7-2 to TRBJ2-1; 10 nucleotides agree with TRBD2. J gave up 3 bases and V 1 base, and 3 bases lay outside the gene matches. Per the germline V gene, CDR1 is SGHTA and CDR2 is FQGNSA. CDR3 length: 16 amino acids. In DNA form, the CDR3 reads TGTGCCAGCAGCTTAGGGTCTAGCGGGAGCTACAATGAGCAGTTCTTC. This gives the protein CASSLGSSGSYNEQFF.

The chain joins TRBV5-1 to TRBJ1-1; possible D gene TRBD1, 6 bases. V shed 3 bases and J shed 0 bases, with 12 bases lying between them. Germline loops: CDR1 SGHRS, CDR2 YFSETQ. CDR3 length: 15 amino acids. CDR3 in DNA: TGCGCCAGCAGCTCAACAGGGCCCATGAACACTGAAGCTTTCTTT. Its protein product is CASSSTGPMNTEAFF. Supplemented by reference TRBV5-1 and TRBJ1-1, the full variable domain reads KAGVTQTPRYLIKTRGQQVTLSCSPISGHRSVSWYQQTPGQGLQFLFEYFSETQRNKGNFPGRFSGRQFSNSRSEMNVSTLELGDSALYLCASSSTGPMNTEAFFGQGTRLTVV.

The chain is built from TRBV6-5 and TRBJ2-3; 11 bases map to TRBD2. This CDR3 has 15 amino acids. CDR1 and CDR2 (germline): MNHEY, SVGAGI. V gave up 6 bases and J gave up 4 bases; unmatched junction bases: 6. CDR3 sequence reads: CASSQTSGEADTQYF. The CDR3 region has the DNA TGTGCCAGCAGCCAGACTAGCGGGGAAGCAGATACGCAGTATTTT.

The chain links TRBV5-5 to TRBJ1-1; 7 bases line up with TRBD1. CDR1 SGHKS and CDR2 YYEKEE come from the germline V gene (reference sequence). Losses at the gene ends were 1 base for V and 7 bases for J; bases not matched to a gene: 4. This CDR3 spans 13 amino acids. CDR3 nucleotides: TGTGCCAGCAGCTTGAAGGGGGCAGGTGAAGCTTTCTTT. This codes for CASSLKGAGEAFF.

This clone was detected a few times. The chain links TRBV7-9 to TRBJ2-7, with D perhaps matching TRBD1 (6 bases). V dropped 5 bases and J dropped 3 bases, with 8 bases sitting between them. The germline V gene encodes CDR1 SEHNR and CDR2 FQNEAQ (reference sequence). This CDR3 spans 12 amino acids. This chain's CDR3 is CASSKDSYEQYV. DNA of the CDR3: TGTGCCAGCAGCAAGGACAGCTACGAGCAGTACGTC.

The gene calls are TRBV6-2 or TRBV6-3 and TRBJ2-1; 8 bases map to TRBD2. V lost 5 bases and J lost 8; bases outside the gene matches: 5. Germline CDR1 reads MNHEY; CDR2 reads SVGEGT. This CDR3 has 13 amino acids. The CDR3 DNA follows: TGTGCCAGCAGTCTGCTAGCGGGCGATGAGCAGTTCTTC. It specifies CASSLLAGDEQFF.

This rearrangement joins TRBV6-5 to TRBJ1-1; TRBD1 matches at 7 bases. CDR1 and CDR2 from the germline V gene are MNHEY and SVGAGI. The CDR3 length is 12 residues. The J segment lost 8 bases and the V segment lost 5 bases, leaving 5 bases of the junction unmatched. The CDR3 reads CASSRTGGEAFF. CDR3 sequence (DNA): TGTGCCAGCAGTAGGACAGGAGGGGAAGCTTTCTTT.

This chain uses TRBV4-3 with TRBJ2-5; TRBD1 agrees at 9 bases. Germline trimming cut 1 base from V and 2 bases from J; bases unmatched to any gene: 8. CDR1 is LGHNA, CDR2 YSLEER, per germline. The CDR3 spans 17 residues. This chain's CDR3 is CASSQGLGQGLQETQYF. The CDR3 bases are TGCGCCAGCAGCCAAGGGTTGGGACAGGGCCTACAAGAGACCCAGTACTTC.

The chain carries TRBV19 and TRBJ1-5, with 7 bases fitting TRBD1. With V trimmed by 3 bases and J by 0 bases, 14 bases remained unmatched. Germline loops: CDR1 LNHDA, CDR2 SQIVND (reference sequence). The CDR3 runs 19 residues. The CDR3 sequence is CASSIGWTGVLYSNQPQHF. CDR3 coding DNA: TGTGCCAGTAGTATTGGGTGGACAGGAGTACTTTATAGCAATCAGCCCCAGCATTTT.

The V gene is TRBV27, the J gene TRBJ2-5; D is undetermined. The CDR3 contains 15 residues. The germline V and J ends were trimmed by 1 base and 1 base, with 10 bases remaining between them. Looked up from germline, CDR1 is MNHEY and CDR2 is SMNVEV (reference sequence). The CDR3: CASSLFRTAQETQYF. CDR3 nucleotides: TGTGCCAGCAGTTTATTTCGTACAGCCCAAGAGACCCAGTACTTC.

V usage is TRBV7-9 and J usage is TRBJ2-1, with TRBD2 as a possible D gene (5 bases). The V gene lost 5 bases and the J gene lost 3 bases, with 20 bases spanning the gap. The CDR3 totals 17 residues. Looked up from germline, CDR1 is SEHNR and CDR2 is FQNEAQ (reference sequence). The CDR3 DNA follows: TGTGCCAGCAGCCGCTCTGTTGGGAGAAGAATCTACAATGAGCAGTTCTTC. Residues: CASSRSVGRRIYNEQFF.

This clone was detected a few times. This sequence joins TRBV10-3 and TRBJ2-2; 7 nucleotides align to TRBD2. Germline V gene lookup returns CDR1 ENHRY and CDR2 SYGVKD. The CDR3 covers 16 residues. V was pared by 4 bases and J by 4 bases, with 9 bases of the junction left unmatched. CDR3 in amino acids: CAISGTPSGLTGELFF. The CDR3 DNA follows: TGTGCCATCAGTGGGACTCCTAGCGGACTCACCGGGGAGCTGTTTTTT.

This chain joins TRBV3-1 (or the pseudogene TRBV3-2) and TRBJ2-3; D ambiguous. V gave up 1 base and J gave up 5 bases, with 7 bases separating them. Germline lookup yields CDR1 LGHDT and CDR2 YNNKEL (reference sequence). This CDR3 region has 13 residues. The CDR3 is CASSQVLEDTQYF. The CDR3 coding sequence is TGTGCCAGCAGCCAAGTATTAGAAGATACGCAGTATTTT.

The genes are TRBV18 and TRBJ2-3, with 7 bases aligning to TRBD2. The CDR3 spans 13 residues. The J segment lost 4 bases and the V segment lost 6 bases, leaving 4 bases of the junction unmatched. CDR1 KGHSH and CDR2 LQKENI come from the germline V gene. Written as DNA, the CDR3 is TGTGCCAGCTCGCCTCGGGAGGCAGATACGCAGTATTTT. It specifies CASSPREADTQYF.

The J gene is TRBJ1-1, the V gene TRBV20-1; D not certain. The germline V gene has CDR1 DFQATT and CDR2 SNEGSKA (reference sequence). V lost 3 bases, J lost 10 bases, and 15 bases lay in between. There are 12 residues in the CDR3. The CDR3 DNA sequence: TGCAGTGCTAGTGGCACCTCAGGAGGAGCTTTCTTT. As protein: CSASGTSGGAFF.

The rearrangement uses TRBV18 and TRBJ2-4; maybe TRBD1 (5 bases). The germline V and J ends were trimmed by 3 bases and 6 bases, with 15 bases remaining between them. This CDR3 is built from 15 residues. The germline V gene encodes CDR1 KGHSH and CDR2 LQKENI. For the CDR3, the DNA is TGTGCCAGCTCACCGGGGCCGGGCGAGGTAAACATTCAGTACTTC. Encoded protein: CASSPGPGEVNIQYF.

CDR3 bases: TGTGCCAGCAGTTATCCAGCGGGGGTGTCAGACGAGCAGTACGTC. Its protein product is CASSYPAGVSDEQYV. This rearrangement joins TRBV6-7 to TRBJ2-7; 8 positions agree with TRBD2. TRBV6-7 is designated an ORF whose function remains uncertain. The CDR3 loop spans 15 amino acids. Trimming took 3 bases from V and 5 from J; bases not matched to a gene: 9.

CDR3 coding DNA: TGTGCCAGCTCACCTCAGGGCCTCTACGAGCAGTACGTC. Amino acids: CASSPQGLYEQYV. J is TRBJ2-7 and V is TRBV18, with a tentative D call TRBD1 (5 bases). V was shortened by 3 bases and J by 3 bases, with 9 bases between the two germline ends. The CDR3 runs 13 residues. CDR1 is KGHSH, CDR2 LQKENI, per germline.

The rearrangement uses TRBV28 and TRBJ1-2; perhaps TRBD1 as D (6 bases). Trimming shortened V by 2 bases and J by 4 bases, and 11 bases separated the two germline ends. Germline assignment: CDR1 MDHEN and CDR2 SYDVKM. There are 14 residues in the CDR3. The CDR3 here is CASSLGQTTYGYTF. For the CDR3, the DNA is TGTGCCAGCAGTTTAGGACAGACCACCTATGGCTACACCTTC.

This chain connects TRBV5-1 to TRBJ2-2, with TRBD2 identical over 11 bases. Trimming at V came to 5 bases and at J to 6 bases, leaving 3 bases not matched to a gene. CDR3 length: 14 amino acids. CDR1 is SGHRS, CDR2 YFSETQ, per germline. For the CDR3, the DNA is TGCGCCAGCAGTACGGGACTAGCGGCCGGGGAGCTGTTTTTT. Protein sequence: CASSTGLAAGELFF.

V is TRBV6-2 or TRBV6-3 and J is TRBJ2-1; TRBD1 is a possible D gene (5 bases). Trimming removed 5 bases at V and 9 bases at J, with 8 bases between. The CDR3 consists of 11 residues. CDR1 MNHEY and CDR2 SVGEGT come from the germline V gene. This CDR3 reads CASSQGFEQFF. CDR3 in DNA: TGTGCCAGCAGTCAGGGATTTGAGCAGTTCTTC.

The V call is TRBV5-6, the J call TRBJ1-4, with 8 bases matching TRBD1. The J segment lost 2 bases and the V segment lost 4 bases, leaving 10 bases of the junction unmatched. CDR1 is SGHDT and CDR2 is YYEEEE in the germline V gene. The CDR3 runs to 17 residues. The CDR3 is CASSPDRGGSTNEKLFF. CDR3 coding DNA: TGTGCCAGCAGCCCCGACAGGGGAGGAAGTACTAATGAAAAACTGTTTTTT. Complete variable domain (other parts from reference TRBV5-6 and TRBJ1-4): DAGVTQSPTHLIKTRGQQVTLRCSPKSGHDTVSWYQQALGQGPQFIFQYYEEEERQRGNFPDRFSGHQFPNYSSELNVNALLLGDSALYLCASSPDRGGSTNEKLFFGSGTQLSVL.

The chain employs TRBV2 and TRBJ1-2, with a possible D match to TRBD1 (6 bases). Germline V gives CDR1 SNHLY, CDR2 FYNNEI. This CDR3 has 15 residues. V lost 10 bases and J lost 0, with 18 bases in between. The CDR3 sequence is CATRLDSLTNYGYTF. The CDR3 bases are TGTGCCACCCGGCTGGACAGCCTTACTAACTATGGCTACACCTTC.

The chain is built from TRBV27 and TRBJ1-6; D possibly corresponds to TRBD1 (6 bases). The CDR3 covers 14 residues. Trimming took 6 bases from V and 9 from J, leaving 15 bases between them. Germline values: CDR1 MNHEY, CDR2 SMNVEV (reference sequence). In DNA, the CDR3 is TGTGCCAGCAGGCGACAGGATATCGGTTCACCCCTCCACTTT. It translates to CASRRQDIGSPLHF.

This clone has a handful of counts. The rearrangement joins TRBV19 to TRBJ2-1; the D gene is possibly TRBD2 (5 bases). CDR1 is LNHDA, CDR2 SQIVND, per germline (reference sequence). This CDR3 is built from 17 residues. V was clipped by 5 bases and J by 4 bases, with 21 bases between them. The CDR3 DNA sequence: TGTGCCAGTAGTCCCCCAGGTTACTACCGGGGATACAATGAGCAGTTCTTC. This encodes CASSPPGYYRGYNEQFF.

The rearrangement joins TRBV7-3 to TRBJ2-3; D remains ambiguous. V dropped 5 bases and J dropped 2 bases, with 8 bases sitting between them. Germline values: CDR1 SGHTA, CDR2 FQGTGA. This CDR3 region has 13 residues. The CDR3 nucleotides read TGTGCCAGCAGCCCCCAATTCACAGATACGCAGTATTTT. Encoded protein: CASSPQFTDTQYF.

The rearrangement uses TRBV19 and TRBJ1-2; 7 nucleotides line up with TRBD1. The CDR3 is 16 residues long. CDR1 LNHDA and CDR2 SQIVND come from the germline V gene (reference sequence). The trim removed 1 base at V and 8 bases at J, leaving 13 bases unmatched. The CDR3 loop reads CASSIGTGTSLWGYTF. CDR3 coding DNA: TGTGCCAGTAGTATAGGGACAGGAACGTCCCTCTGGGGCTACACCTTC.

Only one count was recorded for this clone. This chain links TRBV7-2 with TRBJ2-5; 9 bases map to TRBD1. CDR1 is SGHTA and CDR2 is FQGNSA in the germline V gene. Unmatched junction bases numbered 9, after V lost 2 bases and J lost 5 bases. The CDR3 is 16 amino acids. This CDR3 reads CASSLSGQGISETQYF. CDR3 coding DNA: TGTGCCAGCAGCTTATCTGGACAGGGGATTTCGGAGACCCAGTACTTC.